These 13 T cell receptor beta chains came from one sample sequenced in a study of shared clonotypes between healthy human individuals. Repertoires were generated with immunoSEQ multiplex PCR, while TCRdb's copy carries only in-frame clones and drops some. The sample holds fewer than 3 million clones, 85% to 95% seen once. Material for sequencing was naive CD4+ T cells from PBMCs. Subset described: CD45RA+ positively selected. Receptors originate from a man younger than 35 in good health. Some clones in this sample may be carry-over from other donors' samples.

This clone was counted a single time. V is TRBV28 and J is TRBJ2-6; D ambiguous. Germline V CDR1 and CDR2: MDHEN, SYDVKM. The CDR3 sequence is 16 residues long. Trimming took off 7 bases at V and 0 bases at J, with 13 bases between the two ends. CDR3 DNA: TGTGCCAGCAACCCCCGGGCCCCCTCTGGGGCCAACGTCCTGACTTTC. Its protein product is CASNPRAPSGANVLTF.

There are a few counts of this clone. This sample also contains other DNA sequences that code for the same CDR3. This chain links TRBV18 with TRBJ1-1, with D unresolved. From germline, CDR1 is KGHSH and CDR2 LQKENI. Between the trimmed V and J ends, which lost 3 bases and 0 bases, there was a span of 5 bases. The CDR3 runs to 13 residues. CDR3 in amino acids: CASSPSVNTEAFF. DNA for the CDR3: TGTGCCAGCTCACCGTCAGTGAACACTGAAGCTTTCTTT.

This clone was found once. This chain connects TRBV28 to TRBJ1-2, with D hard to call. CDR3 length: 17 amino acids. Germline V gene data show CDR1 as MDHEN and CDR2 as SYDVKM. The V gene lost 5 bases and the J gene lost 6 bases, with 25 bases spanning the gap. In nucleotides, the CDR3 is TGTGCCAGCAGTCCCGCTTTCGACCGGCGAGGTATGCATGGCTACACCTTC. Residues: CASSPAFDRRGMHGYTF.

The chain employs TRBV25-1 and TRBJ1-4; D is undetermined. In germline, CDR1 is MGHDK, CDR2 SYGVNS. V shed 1 base and J shed 5 bases, with 8 bases lying between them. CDR3 size: 14 residues. CDR3: CASSEFRENEKLFF. The CDR3 region has the DNA TGTGCCAGCAGTGAATTTAGAGAGAATGAAAAACTGTTTTTT.

This chain uses TRBV7-2 with TRBJ2-6; 7 bases map to TRBD1. CDR3 length equals 16 residues. The V segment lost 6 bases and the J segment 0 bases; nucleotides outside the gene matches: 5. The V gene's germline CDR1 is SGHTA and CDR2 FQGNSA. The CDR3 bases are TGTGCCAGCAGGCTGACAGGGAGCTCTGGGGCCAACGTCCTGACTTTC. Protein product: CASRLTGSSGANVLTF.

The chain employs TRBV5-1 and TRBJ2-5; TRBD2 aligns across 11 bases. Germline V gene data show CDR1 as SGHRS and CDR2 as YFSETQ. The J segment lost 5 bases and the V segment lost 4 bases, leaving 4 bases of the junction unmatched. There are 14 residues in the CDR3. The CDR3 region is CASSVLAGAETQYF. Here the CDR3 DNA reads TGCGCCAGCAGCGTACTAGCGGGAGCGGAGACCCAGTACTTC. Supplemented by reference TRBV5-1 and TRBJ2-5, the full variable domain reads KAGVTQTPRYLIKTRGQQVTLSCSPISGHRSVSWYQQTPGQGLQFLFEYFSETQRNKGNFPGRFSGRQFSNSRSEMNVSTLELGDSALYLCASSVLAGAETQYFGPGTRLLVL.

This chain links TRBV29-1 with TRBJ2-7, with 8 bases fitting TRBD1. The V and J ends lost 8 bases and 5 bases, in that order; junction bases with no gene match: 14. Germline V gene lookup returns CDR1 SQVTM and CDR2 ANQGSEA. The CDR3 extends over 14 amino acids. Here the CDR3 DNA reads TGCAGCCCTCGCAGGGGGCGGATTCGGCACGAGCAGTACTTC. The encoded protein is CSPRRGRIRHEQYF.

CDR3 loop: CASKAGDGYTDTQYF. The CDR3 region has the DNA TGTGCCAGTAAAGCGGGTGACGGATACACAGATACGCAGTATTTT. The gene calls are TRBV19 and TRBJ2-3, with D possibly matching TRBD2 (6 bases). V lost 7 bases, J lost 2 bases, and 16 bases lay in between. This CDR3 contains 15 residues. From germline, CDR1 is LNHDA and CDR2 SQIVND (reference sequence).

V usage is TRBV19 and J usage is TRBJ2-7; 8 positions agree with TRBD2. The CDR3 sequence is 16 residues long. Per germline, CDR1 LNHDA and CDR2 SQIVND (reference sequence). Losses at the gene ends were 5 bases for V and 2 bases for J; bases not matched to a gene: 11. The CDR3 is CASSLVVGLAPYEQYF. The CDR3 DNA follows: TGTGCCAGTAGTCTGGTGGTAGGACTAGCCCCCTACGAGCAGTACTTC. The whole variable domain, remainder taken from reference TRBV19 and TRBJ2-7, is DGGITQSPKYLFRKEGQNVTLSCEQNLNHDAMYWYRQDPGQGLRLIYYSQIVNDFQKGDIAEGYSVSREKKESFPLTVTSAQKNPTAFYLCASSLVVGLAPYEQYFGPGTRLTVT.

In this sample, this clone turned up once. The chain employs TRBV7-5 and TRBJ1-6. TRBV7-5 represents a pseudogene. There are 17 residues in the CDR3. CDR3 sequence reads: CVRSARRGQTNNSPLHF. As DNA, the CDR3 is TGTGTCAGAAGCGCCAGACGCGGGCAGACTAATAATTCACCCCTCCACTTT.

This chain connects TRBV19 to TRBJ1-1, with D possibly being TRBD1 (5 bases). Germline V gives CDR1 LNHDA, CDR2 SQIVND (reference sequence). Trimming removed 3 bases at V and 11 bases at J, with 16 bases between. The CDR3 consists of 13 residues. CDR3 in DNA: TGTGCCAGTAGTATGGAGGGACCAGTTGGGGCTTTCTTT. It codes for CASSMEGPVGAFF.

About this clone itself: In the same sample, other DNA sequences code for this CDR3. The chain's CDR3 is CASSFGTGVYEQYF. The CDR3 DNA follows: TGCGCCAGCAGCTTCGGGACAGGGGTGTACGAGCAGTACTTC. The genes are TRBV5-1 and TRBJ2-7; TRBD1 aligns across 10 bases. CDR3 length equals 14 residues. The junction had 3 bases not matched to a gene; V was cut back by 2 bases and J by 4 bases. The V gene's germline CDR1 is SGHRS and CDR2 YFSETQ.

The genes are TRBV7-9 and TRBJ2-1; no clear D gene. Trimming took 7 bases from V and 5 from J, leaving 15 bases between them. The CDR3 sequence is 14 residues long. Germline V gives CDR1 SEHNR, CDR2 FQNEAQ (reference sequence). The CDR3 spells CASTVLAADNEQFF. The CDR3 region has the DNA TGTGCCAGCACCGTTTTGGCGGCGGACAATGAGCAGTTCTTC.